This TCR beta chain was identified in a study of T cell responses to AZD1222 COVID-19 vaccine. Notes on the study in general: Regions 160-218 and 743-854 held dominance among vaccine-associated CD4 TCRs, which spanned spike.

V trimming: 10 bases; J trimming: 8 bases; junction bases outside the gene matches: 11. The CDR3 runs to 15 residues. The germline V gene encodes CDR1 SGDLS and CDR2 YYNGEE. This clone is medium-sized (0.01 to 0.1%) in the sample. Its matching antigen is unknown. The table came from immunoSEQ multiplex PCR; TCRdb's copy has only in-frame clones and leaves some out. The table shows approximately 110,000 clones, with around 90% occurring only once. The sequence came from an adult in good health. Sequenced here: peripheral blood, sampled on day 0 of MenACWY control vaccination. This chain connects TRBV9 to TRBJ2-1; 14 bases align to TRBD2. CDR3 protein: CAGGTSGSPGDEQFF. CDR3 sequence (DNA): TGTGCCGGTGGGACTAGCGGGAGCCCGGGGGATGAGCAGTTCTTC.